The 32 T cell receptor beta chains reported below all come from one sample, sequenced in a study of blood T cell repertoires in COVID-19. Assay used: immunoSEQ multiplex PCR; TCRdb lists only in-frame clones, some missing. The sample includes about 220,000 clones, around nine tenths of them seen just once. Sequencing was performed on PBMCs or T cells enriched from blood (not recorded which). Every receptor here comes from a woman between 45 and 65 years old with acute COVID-19.

The V gene is TRBV4-2, the J gene TRBJ1-3; TRBD1 matches 8 bases. Trimming removed 4 bases from V and 3 bases from J; junction bases left unmatched: 8. Germline CDR1 reads LGHNA; CDR2 reads YNFKEQ. The CDR3 has 16 residues. The CDR3 nucleotides read TGTGCCAGCAGCCCCCTAGGCAGGGGGCTTGGAAACACCATATATTTT. Encoded protein: CASSPLGRGLGNTIYF.

The chain combines TRBV6-5 with TRBJ1-5; D is ambiguous. The ends were cut back, 2 bases at V and 0 bases at J, with 11 bases in the middle. The germline V gene has CDR1 MNHEY and CDR2 SVGAGI. The CDR3 sequence is 16 residues long. The CDR3 sequence is CASSYEALYSNQPQHF. The DNA of the CDR3 is TGTGCCAGCAGTTACGAGGCATTGTATAGCAATCAGCCCCAGCATTTT.

This clone was seen a single time. J is TRBJ1-5 and V is TRBV6-2 or TRBV6-3; D is undetermined. Germline CDR1 is MNHEY and CDR2 is SVGEGT. Trimming removed 2 bases at V and 0 bases at J, with 14 bases between. The CDR3 runs to 17 residues. This CDR3 reads CASSYRAGGYSNQPQHF. CDR3 DNA: TGTGCCAGCAGTTACCGCGCAGGAGGTTATAGCAATCAGCCCCAGCATTTT.

The gene calls are TRBV5-6 and TRBJ2-1; 7 bases match TRBD2. Unmatched junction bases numbered 11, after V lost 1 base and J lost 7 bases. Germline V gene lookup returns CDR1 SGHDT and CDR2 YYEEEE. The CDR3 is 16 amino acids. The CDR3 protein is CASSLIGAGILNEQFF. The CDR3, as DNA: TGTGCCAGCAGCTTGATTGGAGCGGGAATTTTGAATGAGCAGTTCTTC.

The CDR3 DNA reads TGTGCCAGCAGTTTATGGGACAGAGACACTGAAGCTTTCTTT. This encodes CASSLWDRDTEAFF. The V gene is TRBV27, the J gene TRBJ1-1; TRBD1 aligns across 7 bases. The length of the CDR3 is 14 residues. The V gene end was trimmed by 1 base and the J gene end by 3 bases; junction bases not matched to a gene: 2. Germline CDR1 MNHEY, CDR2 SMNVEV (reference sequence).

This sequence joins TRBV21-1 and TRBJ1-2; the table gives TRBD1 as D, unverified against the DNA. TRBV21-1 is flagged as a pseudogene. The CDR3 totals 15 residues. The CDR3 DNA reads TGTGCCAGCAGCAAAGTAACAGGGGAGGACTATGGCTACACCTTC. Translation gives CASSKVTGEDYGYTF.

This chain joins TRBV28 and TRBJ2-1, with a possible D match to TRBD2 (5 bases). V was trimmed by 5 bases and J by 0 bases, leaving 14 bases between them. The CDR3 is made up of 16 amino acids. The germline V gene encodes CDR1 MDHEN and CDR2 SYDVKM. The CDR3 sequence is CASSPGLGSSYNEQFF. The CDR3, as DNA: TGTGCCAGCAGTCCTGGCCTGGGGAGCTCCTACAATGAGCAGTTCTTC.

The J gene is TRBJ2-1, the V gene TRBV4-2; D remains unclear. Germline V gene lookup returns CDR1 LGHNA and CDR2 YNFKEQ. CDR3 length equals 13 residues. Trimming removed 3 bases at V and 9 bases at J, with 12 bases between. The CDR3 DNA reads TGTGCCAGCAGCCAGGCCCGACTTTCTGAGCAGTTCTTC. This gives the protein CASSQARLSEQFF.

The V gene is TRBV6-5, the J gene TRBJ2-4; D perhaps matches TRBD1 (5 bases). Per germline, CDR1 MNHEY and CDR2 SVGAGI. CDR3 length: 13 amino acids. Trimming removed 5 bases from V and 4 bases from J, with 9 bases in between. CDR3 residues: CASSLDRKNIQYF. Here the CDR3 DNA reads TGTGCCAGCAGTCTCGACAGAAAAAACATTCAGTACTTC.

The chain recombines TRBV5-4 with TRBJ1-1, with D possibly TRBD1 on 6 matching bases. The CDR3 loop spans 14 amino acids. V lost 1 base, J lost 2 bases, and 9 bases lay in between. The germline V gene encodes CDR1 SGHNT and CDR2 YYREEE (reference sequence). The CDR3 sequence: CASSLPGANTEAFF. CDR3 nucleotides: TGTGCCAGCAGCTTGCCAGGGGCTAACACTGAAGCTTTCTTT.

The CDR3 DNA reads as TGTGCCAGCAGTCCCGCAGGCAATGAGCAGTTCTTC. This gives the protein CASSPAGNEQFF. This chain connects TRBV6-5 to TRBJ2-1; D is unresolved. CDR3 length: 12 residues. CDR1 and CDR2 (germline): MNHEY, SVGAGI. Deletions cut 5 bases from V and 6 bases from J, with 8 bases between.

The chain employs TRBV2 and TRBJ2-1; TRBD2 matches at 8 bases. Trimming at V came to 7 bases and at J to 4 bases, leaving 6 bases not matched to a gene. The CDR3 covers 14 residues. Looked up from germline, CDR1 is SNHLY and CDR2 is FYNNEI. The CDR3 spells CASKRVAGYNEQFF. The CDR3, as DNA: TGTGCCAGCAAAAGGGTAGCGGGATACAATGAGCAGTTCTTC.

This chain links TRBV11-2 with TRBJ1-6, with a possible D match to TRBD1 (6 bases). The V end was cut by 0 bases, the J end by 10 bases, with 13 bases between. From germline, CDR1 is SGHAT and CDR2 FQNNGV. There are 15 residues in the CDR3. The CDR3 nucleotides are TGTGCCAGCAGCTTAGATCGGGGGGCCAGGTCACCCCTCCACTTT. Its translation: CASSLDRGARSPLHF. Drawing the rest from reference TRBV11-2 and TRBJ1-6, the complete variable domain is EAGVAQSPRYKIIEKRQSVAFWCNPISGHATLYWYQQILGQGPKLLIQFQNNGVVDDSQLPKDRFSAERLKGVDSTLKIQPAKLEDSAVYLCASSLDRGARSPLHFGNGTRLTVT.

This clone appeared once. The genes are TRBV4-3 and TRBJ1-4, with D maybe TRBD1 (5 bases). V was cut by 4 bases and J by 8 bases, with 17 bases left in between. Per the germline V gene, CDR1 is LGHNA and CDR2 is YSLEER. This CDR3 has 15 residues. CDR3 DNA sequence: TGCGCCAGCAGCCCAGCCCAGGGTAGGCAGGAAAAACTGTTTTTT. The encoded protein is CASSPAQGRQEKLFF.

J is TRBJ1-6 and V is TRBV27; the match to TRBD1 covers 7 bases. V dropped 7 bases and J dropped 7; count of bases not matched to a gene: 10. Germline V gene lookup returns CDR1 MNHEY and CDR2 SMNVEV (reference sequence). This CDR3 has 15 residues. The CDR3 DNA is TGTGCCAGCAAAGACAGGGCCTTGGGGAATTCACCCCTCCACTTT. It is translated as CASKDRALGNSPLHF.

This CDR3 is CASSLGERGTDTQYF. In nucleotides, the CDR3 is TGCGCCAGCAGCTTGGGGGAGAGGGGCACAGATACGCAGTATTTT. The chain employs TRBV5-1 and TRBJ2-3; TRBD2 might be the D (5 bases). The CDR3 totals 15 residues. Germline values: CDR1 SGHRS, CDR2 YFSETQ. Trimming removed 0 bases at V and 1 base at J, with 9 bases between. Variable domain in full (rest from reference TRBV5-1 and TRBJ2-3): KAGVTQTPRYLIKTRGQQVTLSCSPISGHRSVSWYQQTPGQGLQFLFEYFSETQRNKGNFPGRFSGRQFSNSRSEMNVSTLELGDSALYLCASSLGERGTDTQYFGPGTRLTVL.

Here the CDR3 DNA reads TGTGCCAGCAGCTTAGAACTGATGGCCAAAAACATTCAGTACTTC. Its protein product is CASSLELMAKNIQYF. The gene calls are TRBV11-3 and TRBJ2-4; unclear D gene. This CDR3 is 15 amino acids long. Trimming shortened V by 0 bases and J by 1 base, and 7 bases separated the two germline ends. Germline V gene data show CDR1 as SGHNT and CDR2 as YENEEA.

This rearrangement joins TRBV3-1 (or the pseudogene TRBV3-2) to TRBJ1-2, with 9 nucleotides matching TRBD1. The CDR3 totals 17 residues. CDR1 and CDR2 (germline): LGHDT, YNNKEL (reference sequence). Losses at the gene ends were 5 bases for V and 4 bases for J; bases not matched to a gene: 14. The CDR3 reads CASSWDRAALPAYGYTF. The CDR3 bases are TGTGCCAGCAGCTGGGACAGGGCCGCTCTGCCCGCCTATGGCTACACCTTC.

This sequence joins TRBV7-2 and TRBJ2-3, with D tentatively TRBD2 (5 bases). This CDR3 is built from 15 residues. V lost 2 bases and J lost 0, with 9 bases in between. Germline V gene sequence: CDR1 SGHTA, CDR2 FQGNSA. The DNA of the CDR3 is TGTGCCAGCAGCTTAAACGGGGTAAGCACAGATACGCAGTATTTT. It codes for CASSLNGVSTDTQYF.

V is TRBV27 and J is TRBJ1-1, with D possibly being TRBD1 (5 bases). This CDR3 spans 13 amino acids. V lost 0 bases to trimming and J lost 7 bases, with 9 bases between them. The germline gives CDR1 MNHEY, CDR2 SMNVEV (reference sequence). This CDR3 is CASSLSGDGEAFF. The DNA of the CDR3 is TGTGCCAGCAGTTTATCAGGGGATGGTGAAGCTTTCTTT.

V and J are TRBV12-3 or TRBV12-4 and TRBJ1-1, with a tentative D call TRBD1 (6 bases). This CDR3 contains 13 residues. V lost 3 bases and J 6 bases, leaving 11 bases between the germline ends. CDR3: CASSFRAGAEAFF. The CDR3 DNA reads TGTGCCAGCAGTTTTCGGGCAGGGGCTGAAGCTTTCTTT.

The V and J genes are TRBV27 and TRBJ2-2, with TRBD2 as a possible D gene (5 bases). V dropped 2 bases and J dropped 5 bases, with 9 bases sitting between them. The germline CDR1 and CDR2 sequences are MNHEY and SMNVEV (reference sequence). This CDR3 has 14 amino acids. CDR3 nucleotides: TGTGCCAGCAGTTTAAGGGAGTGGACCGGGGAGCTGTTTTTT. Residues: CASSLREWTGELFF.

Concerning this clone: The junction departs from germline at one end; a sequencing error may be responsible. The J gene is TRBJ1-3, the V gene TRBV3-1 (or the pseudogene TRBV3-2); possible D gene TRBD1, 6 bases. Germline-derived CDR1 and CDR2 are LGHDT and YNNKEL (reference sequence). The CDR3 covers 14 residues. CDR3 region: CASRLDRWGSTIYF. The CDR3 DNA follows: TGTGCCAGCAGACTCGACAGGTGGGGAAGCACCATATATTTT.

This clone was seen ten or more times. V usage is TRBV10-3 and J usage is TRBJ2-6; TRBD1 agrees at 11 bases. The CDR3 extends over 17 amino acids. Unmatched junction bases numbered 7, after V lost 5 bases and J lost 4 bases. CDR1 is ENHRY, CDR2 SYGVKD, per germline. DNA for the CDR3: TGTGCCATCAGTACAGGACAGGGGGCGAGCGGGGCCAACGTCCTGACTTTC. The encoded protein is CAISTGQGASGANVLTF.

The CDR3 loop reads CASSLTGPTNEKLFF. The CDR3 nucleotides read TGTGCCAGCAGCTTAACAGGGCCAACTAATGAAAAACTGTTTTTT. This chain uses TRBV7-2 with TRBJ1-4; D may be TRBD1 (6 bases). In germline, CDR1 is SGHTA, CDR2 FQGNSA. The CDR3 runs to 15 residues. The germline V and J ends were trimmed by 2 bases and 0 bases, with 7 bases remaining between them.

The chain has TRBV5-1 and TRBJ2-5; the D gene is possibly TRBD2 (6 bases). CDR3 length: 14 amino acids. The germline gives CDR1 SGHRS, CDR2 YFSETQ. Trimming cost V 2 bases and J 3 bases, with 11 bases left between them. CDR3 DNA sequence: TGCGCCAGCAGCTTACTAGCTTGGAAAGAGACCCAGTACTTC. Its translation is CASSLLAWKETQYF.

The chain couples TRBV27 to TRBJ1-4, with 7 bases identical to TRBD1. The germline gives CDR1 MNHEY, CDR2 SMNVEV (reference sequence). The CDR3 length is 15 residues. Trimming cost V 10 bases and J 6 bases; bases outside gene matches: 14. The CDR3: CATGHQGGFYEKLFF. CDR3 sequence (DNA): TGTGCCACCGGACATCAGGGGGGCTTTTATGAAAAACTGTTTTTT.

The chain carries TRBV28 and TRBJ1-3; D gene uncertain. This CDR3 is built from 13 residues. V gave up 3 bases and J gave up 4 bases, with 7 bases separating them. Germline CDR1 reads MDHEN; CDR2 reads SYDVKM. In DNA form, the CDR3 reads TGTGCCAGCAGTTTTGGGGAGGGAAACACCATATATTTT. As protein: CASSFGEGNTIYF. Complete variable domain (other parts from reference TRBV28 and TRBJ1-3): DVKVTQSSRYLVKRTGEKVFLECVQDMDHENMFWYRQDPGLGLRLIYFSYDVKMKEKGDIPEGYSVSREKKERFSLILESASTNQTSMYLCASSFGEGNTIYFGEGSWLTVV.

J is TRBJ1-4 and V is TRBV6-1; D uncertain. Germline-derived CDR1 and CDR2 are MNHNS and SASEGT. The CDR3 is made up of 13 amino acids. With 3 bases removed from V and 2 bases from J, the gap between germline ends came to 4 bases. CDR3 DNA: TGTGCCAGCAGTGACCCTACTAATGAAAAACTGTTTTTT. Translating it yields CASSDPTNEKLFF.

The chain recombines TRBV10-3 with TRBJ1-1; TRBD1 agrees at 10 bases. CDR3 size: 17 residues. The germline gives CDR1 ENHRY, CDR2 SYGVKD. With 4 bases clipped from V and 5 bases from J, the junction kept 13 bases outside the gene matches. CDR3 in DNA: TGTGCCATCAGTGCTCGGGGGACCGGGACAGGGGAAACTGAAGCTTTCTTT. Amino acid sequence: CAISARGTGTGETEAFF.

This chain joins TRBV24-1 and TRBJ2-1, with 9 bases lining up with TRBD1. V shed 0 bases and J 3 bases; nucleotides not matched to a gene: 2. Germline V gene sequence: CDR1 KGHDR, CDR2 SFDVKD. CDR3 length: 16 residues. This CDR3 reads CATSDLGTGNYNEQFF. The CDR3 coding sequence is TGTGCCACCAGTGATTTGGGGACAGGGAACTACAATGAGCAGTTCTTC.

The DNA for the CDR3 is TGTGCCAGCAGCCTCGGGGCCGATCCCGGGAGGGGGGAGACCCAGTACTTC. Its translation: CASSLGADPGRGETQYF. This rearrangement joins TRBV3-1 (or the pseudogene TRBV3-2) to TRBJ2-5, with 8 bases lining up with TRBD2. The CDR3 sequence is 17 residues long. V trimming: 4 bases; J trimming: 5 bases; junction bases outside the gene matches: 15. The germline gives CDR1 LGHDT, CDR2 YNNKEL (reference sequence).